This TCR beta chain was retrieved from a study of T cell responses to AZD1222 COVID-19 vaccine. The study, taken as a whole, reports: In all cases, repertoires were sampled only after the peak T cell response.

Comments on this clone: Its matching antigen is unknown.

Here immunoSEQ multiplex PCR was the method, and the copy in TCRdb shows in-frame clones only, minus some. Among fewer than 85,000 clones listed, about 88% were seen once. The CDR3 contains 13 residues. Germline V CDR1 and CDR2: SEHNR, FQNEAQ (reference sequence). The V gene lost 5 bases and the J gene lost 1 base, with 8 bases spanning the gap. The sample was peripheral blood, taken on day 0 of AZD1222 vaccination. The TCR comes from an adult in good health. The V gene is TRBV7-9, the J gene TRBJ1-2; D gene uncertain. CDR3 coding DNA: TGTGCCAGCAGCCAGGACGGTAACTATGGCTACACCTTC. It yields the protein CASSQDGNYGYTF.